This is a list of T cell receptor beta chains from one sample in a study of Ad26.COV2.S vaccination and SARS-CoV-2 variants. Method: immunoSEQ multiplex PCR; TCRdb's copy keeps in-frame clones and lacks some. The repertoire has about 350,000 clones, roughly nine tenths of them found once; the top ten carry about 3.9%. Sample: peripheral blood, taken after recovery from COVID-19. The receptors originated from a human donor who had recovered from COVID-19. Each CDR3 is given with its conserved first and last residue. D genes are given only for firm matches. The size entry is marked missing in some rows and otherwise reads once, few, many or a size class.

len	v_gene	abundance	j_gene	d_gene	CDR3aa	CDR3nt
16	TRBV19	.	TRBJ1-6	TRBD1	CASSTRTGVRNSPLHF	TGTGCCAGTAGTACTCGGACAGGGGTACGAAATTCACCCCTCCACTTT
15	TRBV27	.	TRBJ1-2	TRBD1	CASSFSPGQFYGYTF	TGTGCCAGCAGTTTCTCACCGGGACAGTTCTATGGCTACACCTTC
18	TRBV7-2	.	TRBJ2-3	TRBD2	CASSGSGLADKGYGTQYF	TGTGCCAGCAGCGGGTCGGGACTAGCTGACAAGGGATACGGTACGCAGTATTTT
12	TRBV9	.	TRBJ2-2	.	CASSVLAGELFF	TGTGCCAGCAGCGTATTGGCCGGGGAGCTGTTTTTT
13	TRBV6-5	.	TRBJ2-3	.	CASSPTVTDTQYF	TGTGCCAGCAGCCCGACTGTCACAGATACGCAGTATTTT
11	TRBV20-1	.	TRBJ1-1	.	CSAMRNTEAFF	TGCAGTGCTATGAGGAACACTGAAGCTTTCTTT
14	TRBV29-1	.	TRBJ2-6	.	CSVAGAAGANVLTF	TGCAGCGTTGCAGGGGCCGCTGGGGCCAACGTCCTGACTTTC
16	TRBV6-4	.	TRBJ2-1	TRBD2	CASSALAGGPLLEQFF	TGTGCCAGCAGTGCCTTAGCGGGGGGGCCTTTGCTTGAGCAGTTCTTC
16	TRBV5-4	.	TRBJ2-2	TRBD1	CASSPPPGQGSGELFF	TGTGCCAGCAGCCCGCCGCCGGGACAGGGCTCCGGGGAGCTGTTTTTT
11	TRBV7-9	.	TRBJ2-1	.	CAPGSPQGQFF	TGTGCCCCCGGGAGTCCACAGGGGCAGTTCTTC
13	TRBV6-2/TRBV6-3	.	TRBJ1-1	.	CASSRPIDTEAFF	TGTGCCAGCAGTCGCCCGATTGACACTGAAGCTTTCTTT
13	TRBV5-1	.	TRBJ2-5	.	CASSFTAQETQYF	TGCGCCAGCAGCTTCACGGCGCAAGAGACCCAGTACTTC
12	TRBV12-3/TRBV12-4	few	TRBJ1-1	TRBD1	CASSFEGAEAFF	TGTGCCAGCAGTTTTGAGGGGGCAGAAGCTTTCTTT
15	TRBV7-9	.	TRBJ2-1	.	CASSLTGTTNNEQFF	TGTGCCAGCAGCTTAACAGGGACTACCAACAATGAGCAGTTCTTC
14	TRBV5-6	.	TRBJ2-7	.	CASSLGTSTYEQYF	TGTGCCAGCAGCTTGGGGACTTCCACCTACGAGCAGTACTTC
18	TRBV3-1/TRBV3-2	once	TRBJ2-3	.	CASSPRVRGGSSTDTQYF	TGTGCCAGCAGCCCCCGGGTAAGAGGGGGGTCGAGCACAGATACGCAGTATTTT
12	TRBV10-2	.	TRBJ1-1	.	CASSEASTEAFF	TGCGCCAGCAGTGAAGCGAGCACTGAAGCTTTCTTT
14	TRBV4-1	.	TRBJ1-2	.	CASSQEGQVYGYTF	TGCGCCAGCAGCCAAGAGGGGCAGGTCTATGGCTACACCTTC
15	TRBV7-2	.	TRBJ2-3	.	CASSLRGASTDTQYF	TGTGCCAGCAGCTTGAGAGGGGCTAGCACAGATACGCAGTATTTT
13	TRBV25-1	.	TRBJ2-5	.	CASSPDPLETQYF	TGTGCCAGCAGCCCGGACCCCCTGGAGACCCAGTACTTC